Listed here are 18 T cell receptor beta chains from one sample, sequenced in a study of metastatic and nonmetastatic thyroid tumors. TCRdb recomputed clones from the PCR reads via MiXCR. The table lists under 75,000 clones, around 19% of them singletons. Thyroid surgery had not been preceded by any treatment in any patient. Sequencing used blood. These receptors all stem from a female donor with papillary thyroid cancer or a benign thyroid nodule (not recorded which). Some clones in this sample may be carry-over from other donors' samples.

In its sample, this clone was seen many times. V and J are TRBV3-1 and TRBJ2-7, with D possibly called TRBD1 or TRBD2 (5 bases each). Germline V CDR1 and CDR2: LGHDT, YNNKEL (reference sequence). The germline V and J ends were trimmed by 2 bases and 2 bases, with 10 bases remaining between them. CDR3 size: 14 residues. The CDR3 loop reads CASSQPGRTYEQYF. The CDR3 nucleotides read TGTGCCAGCAGCCAACCGGGACGGACCTACGAGCAGTACTTC.

This clone was detected a few times. J is TRBJ2-2 and V is TRBV20-1, with D perhaps matching TRBD1 (6 bases). Trimming took off 4 bases at V and 2 bases at J, with 11 bases between the two ends. This CDR3 region has 14 residues. Germline V gives CDR1 DFQATT, CDR2 SNEGSKA (reference sequence). CDR3 sequence reads: CSANFRGNTGELFF. In DNA, the CDR3 is TGCAGTGCTAATTTCAGGGGAAACACCGGGGAGCTGTTTTTT.

This clone was found a few times. A much larger clone lies one base from this, so it may be a read error. This chain links TRBV11-1 with TRBJ2-1; 9 nucleotides align to TRBD1. Germline-derived CDR1 and CDR2 are SGHAT and FQDESV (reference sequence). V shed 7 bases and J 5 bases; nucleotides not matched to a gene: 12. The CDR3 runs 16 residues. CDR3 nucleotides: TGTGCCAGCACCTCACTTGGGGACAGGGAAGACAATGAGCAGTTCTTC. Translating gives CASTSLGDREDNEQFF.

This clone was picked up a small number of times. The chain recombines TRBV30 with TRBJ2-5, with D perhaps TRBD1 (6 bases). Germline assignment: CDR1 GTSNPN and CDR2 SVGIG (reference sequence). The length of the CDR3 is 12 residues. Trimming took 5 bases from V and 4 from J, leaving 11 bases between them. The CDR3 sequence: CAWERDIETQYF. DNA for the CDR3: TGTGCCTGGGAAAGGGACATAGAGACCCAGTACTTC.

This clone was recorded many times. The chain has TRBV24-1 and TRBJ2-1; D not certain. V lost 7 bases to trimming and J lost 3 bases, with 3 bases between them. CDR1 and CDR2 (germline): KGHDR, SFDVKD. The CDR3 is 11 amino acids. Written as DNA, the CDR3 is TGTGCCACCAGGATCTACAATGAGCAGTTCTTC. This translates into CATRIYNEQFF.

This clone was detected many times. This chain links TRBV10-3 with TRBJ2-1, with 15 bases identical to TRBD2. Germline CDR1 is ENHRY and CDR2 is SYGVKD. The V and J ends lost 11 bases and 7 bases, in that order; junction bases with no gene match: 3. This CDR3 has 13 amino acids. Written as DNA, the CDR3 is TGTGCCTCCGGACTAGCGGGAGGGAATGAGCAGTTCTTC. Translated: CASGLAGGNEQFF.

The chain is built from TRBV9 and TRBJ1-1; D is unclear. Trimming left V 0 bases short and J 0 bases short, with 27 bases between. CDR1 is SGDLS, CDR2 YYNGEE, per germline. This CDR3 is 21 amino acids long. CDR3 in DNA: TGTGCCAGCAGCGTAGAGTGGGGATCAATAGAACGGTCCCGGATGAACACTGAAGCTTTCTTT. Translated, it gives CASSVEWGSIERSRMNTEAFF. The full variable domain, completed using reference TRBV9 and TRBJ1-1, is DSGVTQTPKHLITATGQRVTLRCSPRSGDLSVYWYQQSLDQGLQFLIQYYNGEERAKGNILERFSAQQFPDLHSELNLSSLELGDSALYFCASSVEWGSIERSRMNTEAFFGQGTRLTVV.

This clone came up many times. The chain is built from TRBV29-1 and TRBJ1-5, with 7 bases matching TRBD1. J lost 5 bases, V lost 4 bases, and 5 bases had no gene match. The CDR3 covers 13 residues. Germline CDR1 SQVTM, CDR2 ANQGSEA. The CDR3 DNA is TGCAGCGTTGTAAGGGGGCAGGATCAGCCCCAGCATTTT. This gives the protein CSVVRGQDQPQHF.

The chain uses TRBV5-1 and TRBJ1-1, with 8 bases identical to TRBD1. In germline, CDR1 is SGHRS, CDR2 YFSETQ. The V segment lost 4 bases and the J segment 1 base; nucleotides outside the gene matches: 3. This CDR3 region has 14 residues. CDR3 sequence (DNA): TGCGCCAGCAGCATCGACAGGGGGAACACTGAAGCTTTCTTT. Its translation is CASSIDRGNTEAFF.

This clone has a count of ten or more. The chain joins TRBV7-8 to TRBJ2-1, with TRBD2 matching over 11 bases. This CDR3 contains 19 residues. Germline values: CDR1 SGHVS, CDR2 FQNEAQ. V dropped 2 bases and J dropped 1; count of bases not matched to a gene: 10. The CDR3 region has the DNA TGTGCCAGCAGCTTACTAGCGGGAGGAATAATCTTATCCTACAATGAGCAGTTCTTC. As protein: CASSLLAGGIILSYNEQFF. The whole variable domain, remainder taken from reference TRBV7-8 and TRBJ2-1, is GAGVSQSPRYKVAKRGQDVALRCDPISGHVSLFWYQQALGQGPEFLTYFQNEAQLDKSGLPSDRFFAERPEGSVSTLKIQRTQQEDSAVYLCASSLLAGGIILSYNEQFFGPGTRLTVL.

This clone occurred many times. The rearrangement links TRBV18 to TRBJ1-2; 7 bases map to TRBD1. The V segment lost 3 bases and the J segment 4 bases; nucleotides outside the gene matches: 2. Germline CDR1 KGHSH, CDR2 LQKENI. This CDR3 spans 13 amino acids. The CDR3 loop is CASSPQGGYGYTF. For the CDR3, the DNA is TGTGCCAGCTCACCCCAGGGGGGCTATGGCTACACCTTC.

This clone was detected many times. J is TRBJ2-2 and V is TRBV6-1; no clear D. V was clipped by 6 bases and J by 2 bases, with 7 bases between them. CDR3 length: 13 residues. Germline V gene sequence: CDR1 MNHNS, CDR2 SASEGT. The CDR3 protein is CASRPLNTGELFF. CDR3 in DNA: TGTGCCAGCAGGCCGCTCAACACCGGGGAGCTGTTTTTT.

This clone has ten or more counts. The rearrangement links TRBV7-2 to TRBJ1-3; D call uncertain. The V end lost 4 bases, the J end lost 3 bases, and 13 bases lay between the germline ends. CDR3 length: 15 amino acids. In germline, CDR1 is SGHTA, CDR2 FQGNSA. The CDR3 reads CASSWSRARGNTIYF. CDR3 bases: TGTGCCAGCAGCTGGAGCCGGGCGCGTGGAAACACCATATATTTT. Looking up the rest from reference TRBV7-2 and TRBJ1-3 gives the full variable domain: GAGVSQSPSNKVTEKGKDVELRCDPISGHTALYWYRQSLGQGLEFLIYFQGNSAPDKSGLPSDRFSAERTGGSVSTLTIQRTQQEDSAVYLCASSWSRARGNTIYFGEGSWLTVV.

This clone has a count of ten or more. The J gene is TRBJ2-1, the V gene TRBV3-1; D gene unclear. This CDR3 is built from 12 residues. Germline V gives CDR1 LGHDT, CDR2 YNNKEL (reference sequence). Deletions cut 1 base from V and 6 bases from J, with 4 bases between. This chain's CDR3 is CASSQAANEQFF. The CDR3 DNA reads TGTGCCAGCAGCCAAGCCGCCAATGAGCAGTTCTTC.

This clone was seen a few times. V gene TRBV10-2 combines with J gene TRBJ1-1; D uncertain. The germline V gene encodes CDR1 WSHSY and CDR2 SAAADI. This CDR3 is 14 amino acids long. V dropped 5 bases and J dropped 3 bases, with 13 bases sitting between them. The CDR3 DNA sequence: TGCGCCAGCAGTACTGCTATCGGTCACACTGAAGCTTTCTTT. Its translation: CASSTAIGHTEAFF.

Only a few counts were recorded for this clone. J is TRBJ2-5 and V is TRBV12-3 or TRBV12-4; a weak D match, TRBD2 (5 bases). The CDR3 contains 17 residues. V was pared by 3 bases and J by 5 bases, with 22 bases between. Here the CDR3 DNA reads TGTGCCAGCAGTTTGTTGCCTAGCCCAGGAGCGGTTGAGACCCAGTACTTC. It codes for CASSLLPSPGAVETQYF.

The chain uses TRBV7-2 and TRBJ2-3; 8 positions match TRBD2. The germline V gene encodes CDR1 SGHTA and CDR2 FQGNSA. The CDR3 is made up of 19 amino acids. V gave up 2 bases and J gave up 9 bases; unmatched junction bases: 22. The DNA for the CDR3 is TGTGCCAGCAGCTTATCCCAGATACGGCCGGGACTAGAGGGAATCACGCAGTATTTT. Its protein product is CASSLSQIRPGLEGITQYF.

The DNA of the CDR3 is TGTGCCAGCAGTTTATGGGGCACTGGGGCCAACGTCCTGACTTTC. Protein: CASSLWGTGANVLTF. The chain couples TRBV28 to TRBJ2-6; D gene ambiguous. The CDR3 is 15 residues long. Per germline, CDR1 MDHEN and CDR2 SYDVKM. With 0 bases removed from V and 2 bases from J, the gap between germline ends came to 5 bases.